One sample yielded the 9 T cell receptor beta chains listed below, sequenced in a study of blood T cell repertoires in COVID-19. Sequencing used immunoSEQ multiplex PCR; TCRdb keeps in-frame clones, though not all of them. Of approximately 140,000 clones listed, 82% are singletons. The sequencing sample was made of peripheral blood. Every receptor here comes from a human donor with acute or convalescent COVID-19. The donor label of this sample is uncertain.

This chain connects TRBV24-1 to TRBJ2-1; 8 bases map to TRBD1. J was trimmed by 8 bases and V by 3 bases; bases with no gene match: 5. Germline V gene lookup returns CDR1 KGHDR and CDR2 SFDVKD. This CDR3 has 14 amino acids. The CDR3 sequence is CATSDRDRGDEQFF. In DNA, the CDR3 is TGTGCCACCAGTGATCGAGACAGGGGCGATGAGCAGTTCTTC.

The V call is TRBV5-1, the J call TRBJ1-2; 9 positions agree with TRBD1. V lost 6 bases and J lost 6; bases outside the gene matches: 9. This CDR3 region has 14 residues. The germline CDR1 and CDR2 sequences are SGHRS and YFSETQ. The CDR3: CASTPRQGVDGYTF. CDR3 coding DNA: TGCGCCAGCACCCCTCGACAGGGGGTCGATGGCTACACCTTC.

This chain joins TRBV11-2 and TRBJ1-1, with a tentative D call TRBD1 (5 bases). Germline V gene lookup returns CDR1 SGHAT and CDR2 FQNNGV. V was clipped by 5 bases and J by 3 bases, with 25 bases between them. This CDR3 spans 18 amino acids. CDR3 loop: CASSKTRNTRVGDTEAFF. The CDR3 DNA sequence: TGTGCCAGCAGCAAAACCCGTAATACCAGGGTAGGTGACACTGAAGCTTTCTTT.

The V gene is TRBV29-1, the J gene TRBJ2-5, with 7 bases that match TRBD2. The CDR3 is 13 residues long. CDR1 and CDR2 (germline): SQVTM, ANQGSEA. Trimming removed 7 bases from V and 4 bases from J; junction bases left unmatched: 9. This CDR3 reads CSAGRGQGETQYF. CDR3 sequence (DNA): TGCAGCGCTGGGAGGGGTCAGGGAGAGACCCAGTACTTC.

The chain combines TRBV30 with TRBJ1-2; the D is unclear. This CDR3 region has 13 residues. Germline lookup yields CDR1 GTSNPN and CDR2 SVGIG (reference sequence). V gave up 4 bases and J gave up 4 bases, with 13 bases separating them. CDR3 in amino acids: CAWTTEEIYGYTF. CDR3 DNA sequence: TGTGCCTGGACCACTGAAGAGATCTATGGCTACACCTTC. Based on the CDR3 plus reference TRBV30 and TRBJ1-2, the full variable domain is SQTIHQWPATLVQPVGSPLSLECTVEGTSNPNLYWYRQAAGRGLQLLFYSVGIGQISSEVPQNLSASRPQDRQFILSSKKLLLSDSGFYLCAWTTEEIYGYTFGSGTRLTVV.

V is TRBV5-1 and J is TRBJ1-4; 9 positions match TRBD1. Germline loops: CDR1 SGHRS, CDR2 YFSETQ. The CDR3 totals 15 residues. The V segment lost 2 bases and the J segment 7 bases; nucleotides outside the gene matches: 6. The CDR3 protein is CASSLSGTGSEKLFF. In DNA, the CDR3 is TGCGCCAGCAGCTTATCCGGGACAGGGAGTGAAAAACTGTTTTTT.

The V call is TRBV2, the J call TRBJ1-3; TRBD1 is a possible D gene (6 bases). The V gene lost 8 bases and the J gene lost 0 bases, with 14 bases spanning the gap. Looked up from germline, CDR1 is SNHLY and CDR2 is FYNNEI. There are 15 residues in the CDR3. CDR3 protein: CASLRQEISGNTIYF. CDR3 nucleotide sequence: TGTGCCAGCTTGAGACAGGAGATCTCTGGAAACACCATATATTTT.

This clone was seen a few times. This chain links TRBV19 with TRBJ1-1; D remains ambiguous. Germline lookup yields CDR1 LNHDA and CDR2 SQIVND (reference sequence). Trimming cost V 10 bases and J 2 bases, with 17 bases left between them. CDR3 length: 14 amino acids. The CDR3 nucleotides are TGTGCCATACGGGGAACGGGGAGTAACACTGAAGCTTTCTTT. Protein sequence: CAIRGTGSNTEAFF.

The chain uses TRBV6-1 and TRBJ2-7; D ambiguous. Germline lookup yields CDR1 MNHNS and CDR2 SASEGT. This CDR3 has 14 residues. Trimming cost V 3 bases and J 7 bases, with 16 bases left between them. The CDR3 reads CASSDGSSKREQYF. CDR3 nucleotides: TGTGCCAGCAGTGACGGGTCCTCCAAGAGAGAGCAGTACTTC.